The 20 T cell receptor beta chains below all came from one sample that was sequenced in a study of blood T cell repertoires in COVID-19. Libraries were prepared by immunoSEQ multiplex PCR; TCRdb keeps only in-frame clonotypes and omits some of them. Here the sample spans approximately 300,000 clones, more than 75% being singletons. The sequenced material came from PBMCs or T cells enriched from blood (not recorded which). The receptor set was obtained from a man aged 30 to 39 who had recovered from COVID-19.

The rearrangement links TRBV11-3 to TRBJ2-3, with 7 positions matching TRBD2. Germline loops: CDR1 SGHNT, CDR2 YENEEA. Trimming at V came to 5 bases and at J to 1 base, leaving 9 bases not matched to a gene. The CDR3 totals 16 residues. The CDR3 here is CASSESLAARTDTQYF. CDR3 sequence (DNA): TGTGCCAGCAGCGAGAGTCTAGCGGCCCGCACAGATACGCAGTATTTT.

CDR3 protein: CASSGGQGMVTNEKLFF. CDR3 nucleotide sequence: TGTGCCAGCAGTGGAGGACAGGGAATGGTAACTAATGAAAAACTGTTTTTT. J is TRBJ1-4 and V is TRBV6-1, with TRBD1 matching over 8 bases. V lost 4 bases to trimming and J lost 1 base; unmatched junction nucleotides: 8. Germline loops: CDR1 MNHNS, CDR2 SASEGT. The CDR3 contains 17 residues.

V gene TRBV6-1 combines with J gene TRBJ1-4; perhaps TRBD1 as D (5 bases). Germline loops: CDR1 MNHNS, CDR2 SASEGT. V was shortened by 3 bases and J by 5 bases, with 13 bases between the two germline ends. This CDR3 region has 15 residues. The CDR3 DNA reads TGTGCCAGCAGTGATCTTGGGGCAAGGAATGAAAAACTGTTTTTT. Protein sequence: CASSDLGARNEKLFF.

The J gene is TRBJ1-5, the V gene TRBV25-1; no reliable D call. V shed 8 bases and J shed 4 bases, with 15 bases lying between them. This CDR3 has 14 amino acids. Germline-derived CDR1 and CDR2 are MGHDK and SYGVNS. The CDR3 sequence: CASSLGGLNQPQHF. The DNA of the CDR3 is TGTGCCAGCTCCTTAGGAGGGTTAAATCAGCCCCAGCATTTT.

The sample holds one count of this clone. The chain carries TRBV28 and TRBJ2-7; TRBD2 matches 14 bases. The junction had 12 bases not matched to a gene; V was cut back by 2 bases and J by 0 bases. This CDR3 spans 20 amino acids. Germline V lookup: CDR1 MDHEN, CDR2 SYDVKM. The CDR3 protein is CASSLPKGLAGAMSSYEQYF. The CDR3 DNA reads TGTGCCAGCAGTTTACCCAAGGGACTAGCGGGGGCCATGAGCTCCTACGAGCAGTACTTC. Combining the CDR3 with reference TRBV28 and TRBJ2-7 gives the whole variable domain DVKVTQSSRYLVKRTGEKVFLECVQDMDHENMFWYRQDPGLGLRLIYFSYDVKMKEKGDIPEGYSVSREKKERFSLILESASTNQTSMYLCASSLPKGLAGAMSSYEQYFGPGTRLTVT.

The chain couples TRBV11-3 to TRBJ2-7, with D possibly matching TRBD1 (5 bases). CDR3 length equals 12 residues. CDR1 SGHNT and CDR2 YENEEA come from the germline V gene. Trimming pared 6 bases from V and 4 bases from J, leaving 10 bases between. The CDR3 region is CASSPTEYEQYF. The CDR3 nucleotides are TGTGCCAGCAGTCCGACAGAGTACGAGCAGTACTTC.

V is TRBV2 and J is TRBJ1-6; 7 bases are shared with TRBD1. J lost 2 bases, V lost 3 bases, and 4 bases had no gene match. From germline, CDR1 is SNHLY and CDR2 FYNNEI. This CDR3 comprises 16 residues. The CDR3 loop reads CASSDQGGTYNSPLHF. CDR3 in DNA: TGTGCCAGCAGTGATCAGGGGGGAACCTATAATTCACCCCTCCACTTT.

In DNA, the CDR3 is TGTGCCAGTACCCTACTCGGGTATAATTCACCCCTCCACTTT. It codes for CASTLLGYNSPLHF. The V call is TRBV19, the J call TRBJ1-6; D is unclear. Germline-derived CDR1 and CDR2 are LNHDA and SQIVND (reference sequence). There are 14 residues in the CDR3. The V end was cut by 7 bases, the J end by 4 bases, with 11 bases between.

This clone was counted a single time. The chain combines TRBV5-1 with TRBJ2-3, with TRBD1 identical over 10 bases. V trimming: 4 bases; J trimming: 3 bases; junction bases outside the gene matches: 8. Germline-derived CDR1 and CDR2 are SGHRS and YFSETQ. The CDR3 covers 16 residues. As DNA, the CDR3 is TGCGCCAGCAGCCTAGGGACAGGGGCGGAAACAGATACGCAGTATTTT. This codes for CASSLGTGAETDTQYF.

J is TRBJ1-5 and V is TRBV27; D perhaps matches TRBD1 (5 bases). CDR1 is MNHEY, CDR2 SMNVEV, per germline (reference sequence). Trimming removed 6 bases from V and 0 bases from J, with 15 bases in between. This CDR3 is built from 16 residues. The CDR3 reads CASSPGGDGSNQPQHF. For the CDR3, the DNA is TGTGCCAGCAGCCCGGGGGGGGACGGTAGCAATCAGCCCCAGCATTTT.

The chain has TRBV4-2 and TRBJ2-3, with D perhaps matching TRBD1 (6 bases). Trimming took 0 bases from V and 1 from J, leaving 8 bases between them. The CDR3 contains 15 residues. Germline V gene lookup returns CDR1 LGHNA and CDR2 YNFKEQ. CDR3 bases: TGTGCCAGCAGCCAAGATCGGACAGGCACAGATACGCAGTATTTT. It is translated as CASSQDRTGTDTQYF.

The chain employs TRBV15 and TRBJ1-3; D perhaps matches TRBD1 (5 bases). Germline CDR1 LNHNV, CDR2 YYDKDF (reference sequence). This CDR3 comprises 17 residues. Trimming took off 1 base at V and 0 bases at J, with 13 bases between the two ends. The CDR3 loop reads CATSRGGVDLSGNTIYF. CDR3 nucleotides: TGTGCCACCAGCAGAGGGGGGGTGGACCTCTCTGGAAACACCATATATTTT.

The J gene is TRBJ2-3, the V gene TRBV9; TRBD2 agrees at 7 bases. The germline CDR1 and CDR2 sequences are SGDLS and YYNGEE. Trimming at V came to 2 bases and at J to 5 bases, leaving 8 bases not matched to a gene. The CDR3 contains 15 residues. CDR3 sequence: CASSVLTSSRDTQYF. The CDR3 region has the DNA TGTGCCAGCAGCGTCCTGACTAGCTCACGAGATACGCAGTATTTT.

This chain joins TRBV24-1 and TRBJ2-2, with D perhaps matching TRBD1 (6 bases). V dropped 3 bases and J dropped 5 bases, with 9 bases sitting between them. The CDR3 is 14 residues long. Germline V lookup: CDR1 KGHDR, CDR2 SFDVKD. The CDR3 region is CATSDPGVTGELFF. DNA for the CDR3: TGTGCCACCAGTGATCCAGGGGTTACCGGGGAGCTGTTTTTT.

The CDR3 protein is CASSYLDRVRGEQFF. DNA for the CDR3: TGTGCCAGCAGTTACTTAGACAGGGTTCGTGGTGAGCAGTTCTTC. The chain couples TRBV6-6 to TRBJ2-1; 7 bases line up with TRBD1. J was trimmed by 9 bases and V by 1 base; bases with no gene match: 9. CDR3 length: 15 residues. Looked up from germline, CDR1 is MNHNY and CDR2 is SVGAGI (reference sequence).

The chain couples TRBV27 to TRBJ1-4, with D possibly being TRBD1 (5 bases). Trimming pared 7 bases from V and 0 bases from J, leaving 18 bases between. The length of the CDR3 is 17 residues. Per the germline V gene, CDR1 is MNHEY and CDR2 is SMNVEV (reference sequence). CDR3 nucleotides: TGTGCCAGCACCCCCTACGGCGGGGCGGCAACTAATGAAAAACTGTTTTTT. It encodes CASTPYGGAATNEKLFF.

Here the CDR3 reads CASSPYGQFDTEAFF. The DNA for the CDR3 is TGTGCCAGCTCACCGTATGGACAGTTTGACACTGAAGCTTTCTTT. The chain is built from TRBV18 and TRBJ1-1; D perhaps matches TRBD1 (6 bases). V dropped 3 bases and J dropped 3 bases, with 14 bases sitting between them. Germline V lookup: CDR1 KGHSH, CDR2 LQKENI. The CDR3 sequence is 15 residues long.

The CDR3 protein is CASSPQVLSGTNTGELFF. The DNA for the CDR3 is TGTGCCAGCTCACCACAAGTTCTTAGCGGGACCAACACCGGGGAGCTGTTTTTT. The rearrangement links TRBV18 to TRBJ2-2; 8 bases map to TRBD2. The CDR3 contains 18 residues. Trimming removed 1 base from V and 2 bases from J; junction bases left unmatched: 9. Germline loops: CDR1 KGHSH, CDR2 LQKENI. Full variable domain (missing parts from reference TRBV18 and TRBJ2-2): NAGVMQNPRHLVRRRGQEARLRCSPMKGHSHVYWYRQLPEEGLKFMVYLQKENIIDESGMPKERFSAEFPKEGPSILRIQQVVRGDSAAYFCASSPQVLSGTNTGELFFGEGSRLTVL.

This rearrangement joins TRBV24-1 to TRBJ2-5; tentatively, D is TRBD1 (7 bases). The length of the CDR3 is 19 residues. Germline V CDR1 and CDR2: KGHDR, SFDVKD. V lost 3 bases to trimming and J lost 4 bases, with 26 bases between them. Written as DNA, the CDR3 is TGTGCCACCAGTGATCGTCCGCGGGGACAGCTAAAGCCCCTAGAGACCCAGTACTTC. Protein sequence: CATSDRPRGQLKPLETQYF.

This rearrangement joins TRBV7-6 to TRBJ2-2; 7 nucleotides match TRBD1. CDR1 SGHVS and CDR2 FNYEAQ come from the germline V gene. This CDR3 has 16 amino acids. J gave up 1 base and V 5 bases, and 7 bases lay outside the gene matches. CDR3 in DNA: TGTGCCAGCAGCCCCTGGGGACAGTTGAACACCGGGGAGCTGTTTTTT. Residues: CASSPWGQLNTGELFF. Looking up the rest from reference TRBV7-6 and TRBJ2-2 gives the full variable domain: GAGVSQSPRYKVTKRGQDVALRCDPISGHVSLYWYRQALGQGPEFLTYFNYEAQQDKSGLPNDRFSAERPEGSISTLTIQRTEQRDSAMYRCASSPWGQLNTGELFFGEGSRLTVL.